Described below is a single TCR beta chain sequence and its context. Its specificity is not known. The data were obtained in a study of T cells in Graves' hyperthyroidism and ophthalmopathy. Authors of the study amplified TCR beta CDR3 regions from RNA transcripts. When the TCR CDR3 underwent first-round RT-PCR, the HTBI primer set was used. TCRdb recomputed calls from the multiplex PCR reads with MiXCR, one row per CDR3 protein. The sample records roughly 740,000 distinct CDR3 sequences, roughly 17% being singletons. Germline CDR1 reads SEHNR; CDR2 reads FQNEAQ (reference sequence). V lost 8 bases and J 4 bases, leaving 18 bases between the germline ends. CDR3 length equals 15 residues. Exclusion followed for patients with uncontrolled infection, other autoimmune disease, pregnancy or lactation. Study conclusions and caveats: Blood held most thyroid clonotypes expanded above 0.001 frequency.

Input material: blood. The source is a man aged 18 to 30 with Graves' hyperthyroidism. The rearrangement uses TRBV7-9 and TRBJ2-1; weak D call: TRBD1 (6 bases). The CDR3 region has the DNA TGTGCCAGCCCCTTGGGGGCACCGCGGTACAATGAGCAGTTCTTC. This encodes CASPLGAPRYNEQFF.